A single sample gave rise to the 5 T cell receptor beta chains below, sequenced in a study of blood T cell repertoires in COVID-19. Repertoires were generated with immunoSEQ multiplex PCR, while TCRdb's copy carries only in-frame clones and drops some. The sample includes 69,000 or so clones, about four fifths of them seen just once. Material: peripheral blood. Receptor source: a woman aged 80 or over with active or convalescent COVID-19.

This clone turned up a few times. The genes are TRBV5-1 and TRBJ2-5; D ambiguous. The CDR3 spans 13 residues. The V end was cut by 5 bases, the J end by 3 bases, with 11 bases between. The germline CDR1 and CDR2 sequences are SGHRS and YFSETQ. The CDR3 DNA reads TGCGCCAGCAGATATGGAGTTGAAGAGACCCAGTACTTC. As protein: CASRYGVEETQYF.

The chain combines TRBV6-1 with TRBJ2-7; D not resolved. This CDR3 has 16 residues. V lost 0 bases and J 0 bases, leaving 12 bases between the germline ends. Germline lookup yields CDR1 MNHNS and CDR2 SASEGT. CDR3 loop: CASSEAGTATSYEQYF. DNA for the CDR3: TGTGCCAGCAGTGAAGCGGGCACAGCTACCTCCTACGAGCAGTACTTC.

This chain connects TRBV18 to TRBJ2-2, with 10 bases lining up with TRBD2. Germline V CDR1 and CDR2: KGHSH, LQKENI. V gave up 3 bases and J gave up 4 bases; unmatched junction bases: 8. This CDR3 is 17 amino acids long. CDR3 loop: CASSPPGLARGTGELFF. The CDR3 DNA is TGTGCCAGCTCACCTCCGGGACTAGCGAGGGGCACCGGGGAGCTGTTTTTT. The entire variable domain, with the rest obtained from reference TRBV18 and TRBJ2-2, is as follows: NAGVMQNPRHLVRRRGQEARLRCSPMKGHSHVYWYRQLPEEGLKFMVYLQKENIIDESGMPKERFSAEFPKEGPSILRIQQVVRGDSAAYFCASSPPGLARGTGELFFGEGSRLTVL.

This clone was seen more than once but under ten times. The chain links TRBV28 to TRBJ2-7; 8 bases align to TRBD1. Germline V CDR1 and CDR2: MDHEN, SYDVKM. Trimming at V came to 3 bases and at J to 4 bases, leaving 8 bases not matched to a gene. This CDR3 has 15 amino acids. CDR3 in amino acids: CASSFTTGGKYEQYF. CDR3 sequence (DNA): TGTGCCAGCAGTTTTACTACAGGGGGTAAATACGAGCAGTACTTC.

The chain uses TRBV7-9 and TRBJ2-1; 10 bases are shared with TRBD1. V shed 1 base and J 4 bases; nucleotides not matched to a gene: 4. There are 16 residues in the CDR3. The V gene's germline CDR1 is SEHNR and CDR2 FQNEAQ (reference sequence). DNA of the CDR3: TGTGCCAGCAGCTTAGGGGACAGGGGAGAATACAATGAGCAGTTCTTC. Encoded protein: CASSLGDRGEYNEQFF. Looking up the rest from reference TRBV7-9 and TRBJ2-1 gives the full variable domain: DTGVSQNPRHKITKRGQNVTFRCDPISEHNRLYWYRQTLGQGPEFLTYFQNEAQLEKSRLLSDRFSAERPKGSFSTLEIQRTEQGDSAMYLCASSLGDRGEYNEQFFGPGTRLTVL.